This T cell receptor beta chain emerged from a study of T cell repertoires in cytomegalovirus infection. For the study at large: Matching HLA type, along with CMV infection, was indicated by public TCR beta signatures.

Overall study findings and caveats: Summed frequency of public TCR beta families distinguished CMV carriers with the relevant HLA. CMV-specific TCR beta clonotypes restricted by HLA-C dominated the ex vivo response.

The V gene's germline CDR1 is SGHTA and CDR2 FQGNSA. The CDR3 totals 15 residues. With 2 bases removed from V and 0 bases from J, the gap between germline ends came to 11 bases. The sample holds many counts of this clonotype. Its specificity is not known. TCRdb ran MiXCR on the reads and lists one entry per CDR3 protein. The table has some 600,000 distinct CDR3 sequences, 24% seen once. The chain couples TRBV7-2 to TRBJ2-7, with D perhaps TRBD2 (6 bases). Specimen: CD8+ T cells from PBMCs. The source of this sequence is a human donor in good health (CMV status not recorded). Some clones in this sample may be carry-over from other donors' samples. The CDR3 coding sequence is TGTGCCAGCAGCTTAAGGCGGGGCACCTCCTACGAGCAGTACGTC. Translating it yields CASSLRRGTSYEQYV.